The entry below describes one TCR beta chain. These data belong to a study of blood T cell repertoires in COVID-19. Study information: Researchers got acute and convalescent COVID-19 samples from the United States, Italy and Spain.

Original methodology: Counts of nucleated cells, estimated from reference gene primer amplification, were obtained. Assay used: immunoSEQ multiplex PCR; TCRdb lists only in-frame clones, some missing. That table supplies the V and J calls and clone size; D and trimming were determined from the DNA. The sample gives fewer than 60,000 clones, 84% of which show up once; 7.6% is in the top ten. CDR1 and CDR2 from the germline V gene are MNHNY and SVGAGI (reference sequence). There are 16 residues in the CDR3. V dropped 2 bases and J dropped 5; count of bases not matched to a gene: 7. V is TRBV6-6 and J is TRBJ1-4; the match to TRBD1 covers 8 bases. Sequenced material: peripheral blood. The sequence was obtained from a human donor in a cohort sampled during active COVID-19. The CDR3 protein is CASSYGRGPGNEKLFF. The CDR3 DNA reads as TGTGCCAGCAGTTACGGCAGGGGGCCAGGAAATGAAAAACTGTTTTTT.